The rows below give T cell receptor beta chains drawn from one sample of a study of response to subunit inactivated influenza vaccine. From the RT-PCR reads, TCRdb called clonotypes with MiXCR, one entry per CDR3 protein. The data contain more than 550,000 distinct CDR3 sequences, roughly 12% of them singletons. The sequenced sample was PBMCs from blood, obtained on the day of vaccination. The receptors stem from a man over 45 who received an inactivated influenza vaccine. Each CDR3 is given with its conserved first and last residue. Fields, in order: J gene, D gene, clone size, V gene, CDR3 DNA, CDR3 protein. A D gene is named only where the DNA matches it firmly. Clone size is given for some rows only: seen once, a few or many times, or a class if the clone is expanded.

j_gene: TRBJ2-5; d_gene: .; abundance: .; v_gene: TRBV20-1; CDR3nt: TGCAGTGCTAGAGGGTCCGGGGGCCAAGAGACCCAGTACTTC; CDR3aa: CSARGSGGQETQYF
j_gene: TRBJ2-1; d_gene: .; abundance: .; v_gene: TRBV13; CDR3nt: TGTGCCAGCAGCTTCCCCCCGGATCGAACGGATGAGCAGTTCTTC; CDR3aa: CASSFPPDRTDEQFF
j_gene: TRBJ2-1; d_gene: .; abundance: .; v_gene: TRBV6-2/TRBV6-3; CDR3nt: TGTGCCAGCAGTTACTCGATAATCCTCGGGGAGCAGTTCTTC; CDR3aa: CASSYSIILGEQFF
j_gene: TRBJ2-5; d_gene: .; abundance: few; v_gene: TRBV7-8; CDR3nt: TGTGCCAGCAGCTTAGCTGTTATTGAGGAGACCCAGTACTTC; CDR3aa: CASSLAVIEETQYF
j_gene: TRBJ2-7; d_gene: TRBD1; abundance: few; v_gene: TRBV30; CDR3nt: TGTGCCTGGAACCGGGACAGCGGCCTCGAGCAGTACTTC; CDR3aa: CAWNRDSGLEQYF
j_gene: TRBJ2-1; d_gene: .; abundance: .; v_gene: TRBV29-1; CDR3nt: TGCAGCGCCTCCACGACCAAGTCAGTTATGTTCTTC; CDR3aa: CSASTTKSVMFF
j_gene: TRBJ2-1; d_gene: TRBD2; abundance: .; v_gene: TRBV7-3; CDR3nt: TGTGCCAGCAGCCCTGGACTAGCGGGAGGGGTGGAGCAGTTCTTC; CDR3aa: CASSPGLAGGVEQFF
j_gene: TRBJ2-3; d_gene: .; abundance: many; v_gene: TRBV29-1; CDR3nt: TGCAGCGTTGGATGGGGAAACCCCACAGATACGCAGTATTTT; CDR3aa: CSVGWGNPTDTQYF
j_gene: TRBJ2-1; d_gene: TRBD2; abundance: few; v_gene: TRBV20-1; CDR3nt: TGCAGTGCTAGATTTTTTGGAACTAGCGGGAACAATGAGCAGTTCTTC; CDR3aa: CSARFFGTSGNNEQFF
j_gene: TRBJ2-1; d_gene: .; abundance: many; v_gene: TRBV12-3/TRBV12-4; CDR3nt: TGTGCCAGCAGTTTGGAGCGGATTAAGTACAATGAGCAGTTCTTC; CDR3aa: CASSLERIKYNEQFF
j_gene: TRBJ2-1; d_gene: TRBD1; abundance: .; v_gene: TRBV24-1; CDR3nt: TGTGCCACCAGTGACCTTCGGACAGGGGGTGAGAACAATGAGCAGTTCTTC; CDR3aa: CATSDLRTGGENNEQFF
j_gene: TRBJ2-1; d_gene: .; abundance: .; v_gene: TRBV29-1; CDR3nt: TGCAGCGTTGGGCAGCACTACAATGAGCAGTTCTTC; CDR3aa: CSVGQHYNEQFF
j_gene: TRBJ2-6; d_gene: .; abundance: .; v_gene: TRBV6-5; CDR3nt: TGTGCCAGCACGGCTGGGGCCAACGTCCTGACTTTC; CDR3aa: CASTAGANVLTF
j_gene: TRBJ2-4; d_gene: .; abundance: few; v_gene: TRBV6-2/TRBV6-3; CDR3nt: TGTGCCAGCAGTTATAATCAGTACCTAGCCAAAAACATTCAGTACTTC; CDR3aa: CASSYNQYLAKNIQYF
j_gene: TRBJ2-1; d_gene: TRBD2; abundance: .; v_gene: TRBV7-9; CDR3nt: TGTGCCAGCAGCTCAGAGGGGGGACTAGCGTCCCGCAATGAGCAGTTCTTC; CDR3aa: CASSSEGGLASRNEQFF